The clone carrying this TCR beta chain appeared a few times. Combining a sample-barcoded 5' primer with a J-beta primer mix, a second PCR ran for about 7 to 12 cycles. Every cDNA was tagged by a template-switch adaptor with 12 random nucleotides. TCRdb recomputed calls from the 5' RACE reads with MiXCR, one row per CDR3 protein. The table includes approximately 780,000 distinct CDR3 sequences, roughly 25% detected once. V gave up 5 bases and J gave up 5 bases; unmatched junction bases: 13. Germline-derived CDR1 and CDR2 are SGHVS and FNYEAQ. The CDR3 contains 16 residues. The data were obtained in a study of blood T cells in healthy people across ages. This sample was also put to use in a study of T cells of mothers and their children. That publication notes: Slightly higher but non-significant overlap marked related mother-child pairs versus unrelated pairs.

This clonotype originated in a boy aged 10-17 years in good health. The source material was blood. The rearrangement links TRBV7-6 to TRBJ2-7; 9 bases agree with TRBD1. CDR3 sequence (DNA): TGTGCCAGCAGCCCGGGGTCGGGACAGGGTGGCCACGAGCAGTACTTC. Translated: CASSPGSGQGGHEQYF.